The clone carrying this T cell receptor beta chain was counted at least ten times. Its matching antigen is unknown. V dropped 3 bases and J dropped 4 bases, with 9 bases sitting between them. Germline CDR1 and CDR2: KGHSH and LQKENI. The length of the CDR3 is 13 residues. In making diagnoses, clinical symptoms, serum thyroxine and TRAb, thyroid ultrasound and orbital computed tomography were all used. The data are from a study of T cells in Graves' hyperthyroidism and ophthalmopathy. There were TCR beta CDR3 regions amplified from RNA transcripts. Initially, a first-round RT-PCR of the TCR CDR3 employed the HTBI primer set. Each CDR3 protein is one row after TCRdb ran MiXCR on the multiplex PCR reads. The sample consists of roughly 420,000 distinct CDR3 sequences, about 13% of them appearing once. Whole-study results and caveats: Model predictions of ophthalmopathy came a median around 6.5 months before onset. A 13 V-J model separated ophthalmopathy from stable hyperthyroidism.

The chain recombines TRBV18 with TRBJ2-5; D unresolved. The receptor was isolated from a young woman with Graves' hyperthyroidism. Input material: blood. DNA of the CDR3: TGTGCCAGCTCACCCTCTACCTCAGAGACCCAGTACTTC. This encodes CASSPSTSETQYF.